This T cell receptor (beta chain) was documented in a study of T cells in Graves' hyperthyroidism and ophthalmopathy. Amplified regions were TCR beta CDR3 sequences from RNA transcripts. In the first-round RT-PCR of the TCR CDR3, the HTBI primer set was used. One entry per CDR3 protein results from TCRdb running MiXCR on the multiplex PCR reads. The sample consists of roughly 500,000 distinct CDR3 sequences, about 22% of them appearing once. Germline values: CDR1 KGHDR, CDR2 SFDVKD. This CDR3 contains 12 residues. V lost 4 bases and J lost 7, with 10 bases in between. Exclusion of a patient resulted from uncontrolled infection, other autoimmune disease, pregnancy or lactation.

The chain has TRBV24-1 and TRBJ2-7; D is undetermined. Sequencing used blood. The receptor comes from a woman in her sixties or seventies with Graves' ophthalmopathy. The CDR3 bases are TGTGCCACCAGTGACCCTCTGGGGGAGCAGTACTTC. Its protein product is CATSDPLGEQYF.